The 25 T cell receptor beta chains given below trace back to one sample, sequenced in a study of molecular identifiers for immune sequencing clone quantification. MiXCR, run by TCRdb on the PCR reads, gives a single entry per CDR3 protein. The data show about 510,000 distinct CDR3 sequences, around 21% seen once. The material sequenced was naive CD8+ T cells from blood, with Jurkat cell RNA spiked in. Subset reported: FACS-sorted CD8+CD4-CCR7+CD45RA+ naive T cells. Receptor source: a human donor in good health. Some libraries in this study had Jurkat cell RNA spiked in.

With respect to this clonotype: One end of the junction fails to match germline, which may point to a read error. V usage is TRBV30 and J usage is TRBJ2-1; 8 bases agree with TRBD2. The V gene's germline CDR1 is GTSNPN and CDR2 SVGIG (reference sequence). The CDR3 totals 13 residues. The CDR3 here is CAWASGPRNERFF. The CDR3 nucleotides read TGTGCCTGGGCTAGCGGGCCACGCAATGAGCGGTTCTTC.

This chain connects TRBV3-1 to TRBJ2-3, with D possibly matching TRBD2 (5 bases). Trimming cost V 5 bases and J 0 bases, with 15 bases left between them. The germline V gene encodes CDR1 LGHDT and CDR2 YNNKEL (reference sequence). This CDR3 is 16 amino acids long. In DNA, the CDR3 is TGTGCCAGCAGCAAGCAGTTACTAGTAAGCACAGATACGCAGTATTTT. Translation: CASSKQLLVSTDTQYF.

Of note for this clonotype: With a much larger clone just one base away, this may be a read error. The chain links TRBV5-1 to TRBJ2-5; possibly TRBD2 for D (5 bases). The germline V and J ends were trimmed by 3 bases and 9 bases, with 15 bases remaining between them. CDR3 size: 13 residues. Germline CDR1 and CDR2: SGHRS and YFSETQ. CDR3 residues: CASSSVDPEAQYF. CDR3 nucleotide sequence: TGCGCCAGCAGCTCGGTGGATCCGGAGGCCCAGTACTTC.

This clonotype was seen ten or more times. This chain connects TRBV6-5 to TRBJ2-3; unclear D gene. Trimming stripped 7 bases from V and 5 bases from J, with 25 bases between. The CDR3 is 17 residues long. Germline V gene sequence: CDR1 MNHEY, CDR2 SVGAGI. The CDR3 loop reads CASTKMGFRQAQDTQYF. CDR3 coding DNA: TGTGCCAGCACCAAAATGGGGTTTCGGCAGGCCCAAGATACGCAGTATTTT.

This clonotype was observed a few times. The CDR3 sequence is CASSETGGGFTDTQYF. CDR3 nucleotides: TGTGCCAGCAGTGAAACTGGCGGGGGGTTCACAGATACGCAGTATTTT. The chain combines TRBV2 with TRBJ2-3, with 8 bases aligning to TRBD2. V was pared by 2 bases and J by 2 bases, with 6 bases of the junction left unmatched. CDR3 size: 16 residues. Germline CDR1 SNHLY, CDR2 FYNNEI.

CDR3 DNA: TGTGCCAGCAGTGAACTAGCGGAGTACTCCTACAATGAGCAGTTCTTC. This codes for CASSELAEYSYNEQFF. The rearrangement joins TRBV6-1 to TRBJ2-1; 7 bases are shared with TRBD2. The germline V gene has CDR1 MNHNS and CDR2 SASEGT. The CDR3 loop spans 16 amino acids. Unmatched junction bases numbered 4, after V lost 2 bases and J lost 0 bases.

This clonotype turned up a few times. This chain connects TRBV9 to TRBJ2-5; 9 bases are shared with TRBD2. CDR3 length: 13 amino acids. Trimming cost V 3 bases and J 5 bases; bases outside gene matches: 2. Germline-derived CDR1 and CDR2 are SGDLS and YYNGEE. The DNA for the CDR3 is TGTGCCAGCAGCGGGACTAGCGATGAGACCCAGTACTTC. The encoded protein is CASSGTSDETQYF. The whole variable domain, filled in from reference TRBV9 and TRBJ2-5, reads DSGVTQTPKHLITATGQRVTLRCSPRSGDLSVYWYQQSLDQGLQFLIQYYNGEERAKGNILERFSAQQFPDLHSELNLSSLELGDSALYFCASSGTSDETQYFGPGTRLLVL.

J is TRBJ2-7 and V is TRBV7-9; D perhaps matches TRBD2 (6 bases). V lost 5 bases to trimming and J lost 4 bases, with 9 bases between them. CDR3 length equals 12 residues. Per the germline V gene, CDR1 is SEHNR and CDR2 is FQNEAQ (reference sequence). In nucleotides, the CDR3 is TGTGCCAGCAGCGCGGGGAGGTACGAGCAGTACTTC. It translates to CASSAGRYEQYF.

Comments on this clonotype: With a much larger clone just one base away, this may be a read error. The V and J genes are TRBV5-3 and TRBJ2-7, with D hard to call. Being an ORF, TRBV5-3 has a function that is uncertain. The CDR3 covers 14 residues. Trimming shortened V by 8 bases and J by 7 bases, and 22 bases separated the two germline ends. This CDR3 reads CASSHTRVSREQYF. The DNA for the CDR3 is TGTGCCAGCAGCCACACCCGGGTCTCGAGGGAGCAGTACTTC.

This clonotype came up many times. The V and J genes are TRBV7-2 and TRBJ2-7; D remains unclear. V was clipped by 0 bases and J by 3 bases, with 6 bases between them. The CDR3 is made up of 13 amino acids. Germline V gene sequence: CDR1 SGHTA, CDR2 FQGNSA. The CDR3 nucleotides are TGTGCCAGCAGCTTAGCTCTTTTCTACGAGCAGTACTTC. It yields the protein CASSLALFYEQYF.

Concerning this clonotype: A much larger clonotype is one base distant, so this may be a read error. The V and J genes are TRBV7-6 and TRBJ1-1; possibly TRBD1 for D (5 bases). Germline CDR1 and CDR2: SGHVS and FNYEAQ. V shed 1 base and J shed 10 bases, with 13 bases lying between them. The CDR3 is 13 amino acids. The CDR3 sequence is CASSLEWGGVAFF. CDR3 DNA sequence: TGTGCCAGCAGCTTAGAATGGGGGGGTGTAGCTTTCTTT.

DNA for the CDR3: TGTGCCAGCAGTGTGACCGATATTAGCACAGATACGCAGTATTTT. Translation gives CASSVTDISTDTQYF. The rearrangement uses TRBV6-5 and TRBJ2-3; D gene unclear. V was pared by 5 bases and J by 0 bases, with 12 bases between. The CDR3 spans 15 residues. Germline CDR1 and CDR2: MNHEY and SVGAGI.

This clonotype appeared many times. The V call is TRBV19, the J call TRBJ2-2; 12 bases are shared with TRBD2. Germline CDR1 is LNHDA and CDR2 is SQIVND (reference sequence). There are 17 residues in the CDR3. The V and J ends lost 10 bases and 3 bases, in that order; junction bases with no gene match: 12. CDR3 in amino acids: CATSPSSGGAYTGELFF. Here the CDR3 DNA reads TGTGCCACTTCCCCATCTAGCGGGGGGGCATACACCGGGGAGCTGTTTTTT.

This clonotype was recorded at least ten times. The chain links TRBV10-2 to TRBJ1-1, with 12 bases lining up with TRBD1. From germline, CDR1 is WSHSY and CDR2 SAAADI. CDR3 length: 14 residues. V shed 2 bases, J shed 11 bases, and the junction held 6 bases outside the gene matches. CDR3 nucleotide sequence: TGCGCCAGCAGTGAGCTCGGGACAGGGGGCTCTGCTTTCTTT. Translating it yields CASSELGTGGSAFF.

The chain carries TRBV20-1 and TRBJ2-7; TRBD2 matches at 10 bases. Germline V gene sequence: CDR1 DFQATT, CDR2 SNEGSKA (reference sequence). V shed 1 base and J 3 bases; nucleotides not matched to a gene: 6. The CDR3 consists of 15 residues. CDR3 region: CSARGSGGLFYEQYF. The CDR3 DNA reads TGCAGTGCTAGAGGTAGCGGGGGGCTCTTCTACGAGCAGTACTTC.

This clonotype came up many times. The CDR3 reads CASSLEQGAYNEQFF. In nucleotides, the CDR3 is TGTGCCAGCAGCTTGGAACAGGGCGCCTACAATGAGCAGTTCTTC. The chain recombines TRBV5-5 with TRBJ2-1, with D possibly matching TRBD1 (6 bases). Germline CDR1 reads SGHKS; CDR2 reads YYEKEE (reference sequence). Trimming took 0 bases from V and 2 from J, leaving 9 bases between them. The CDR3 totals 15 residues.

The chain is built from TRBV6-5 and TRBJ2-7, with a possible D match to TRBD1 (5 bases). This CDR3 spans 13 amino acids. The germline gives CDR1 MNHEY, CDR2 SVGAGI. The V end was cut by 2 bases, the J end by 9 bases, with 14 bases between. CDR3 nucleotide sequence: TGTGCCAGCAGTTACGGGGCAGGGATGGGGCAGTACTTC. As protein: CASSYGAGMGQYF.

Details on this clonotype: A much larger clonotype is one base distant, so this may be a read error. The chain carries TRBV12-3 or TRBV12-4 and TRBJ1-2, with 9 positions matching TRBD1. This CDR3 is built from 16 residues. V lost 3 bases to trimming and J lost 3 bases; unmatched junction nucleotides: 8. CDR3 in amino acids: CASSFPQGARDYGYTF. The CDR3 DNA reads TGTGCCAGCAGTTTCCCACAGGGGGCGCGCGACTATGGCTACACCTTC.

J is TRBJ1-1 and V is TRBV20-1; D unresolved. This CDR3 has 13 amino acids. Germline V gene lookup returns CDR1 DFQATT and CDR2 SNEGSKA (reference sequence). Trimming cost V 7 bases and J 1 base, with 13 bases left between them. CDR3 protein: CSDEIGENTEAFF. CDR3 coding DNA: TGCAGTGACGAGATAGGAGAGAACACTGAAGCTTTCTTT.

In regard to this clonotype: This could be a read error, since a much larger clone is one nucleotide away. In nucleotides, the CDR3 is TGTGCCAGCAGCCTGGGACTGGACTACGAGCAGTGCTTC. Translation gives CASSLGLDYEQCF. The chain carries TRBV5-6 and TRBJ2-7; D possibly corresponds to TRBD2 (6 bases). Germline CDR1 reads SGHDT; CDR2 reads YYEEEE. The CDR3 covers 13 residues.

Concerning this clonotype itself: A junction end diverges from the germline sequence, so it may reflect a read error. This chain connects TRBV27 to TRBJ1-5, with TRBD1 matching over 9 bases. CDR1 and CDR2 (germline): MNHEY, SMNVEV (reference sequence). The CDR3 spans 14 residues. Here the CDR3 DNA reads TGTGCCAGCAGTTTTATCGGGACAGGGCAGCCCAAGCATTTT. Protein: CASSFIGTGQPKHF.

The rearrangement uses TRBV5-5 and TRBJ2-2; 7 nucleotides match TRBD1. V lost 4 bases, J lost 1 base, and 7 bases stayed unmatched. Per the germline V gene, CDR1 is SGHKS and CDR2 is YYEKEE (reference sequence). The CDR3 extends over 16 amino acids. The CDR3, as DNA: TGTGCCAGCAGCCAAGGGACAGTGATGAACACCGGGGAGCTGTTTTTT. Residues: CASSQGTVMNTGELFF.

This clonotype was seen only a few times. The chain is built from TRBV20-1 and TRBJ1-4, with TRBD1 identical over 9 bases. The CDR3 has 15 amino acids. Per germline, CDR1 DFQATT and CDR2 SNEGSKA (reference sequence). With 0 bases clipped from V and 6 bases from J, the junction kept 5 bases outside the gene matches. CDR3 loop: CSARDPRQGDEKLFF. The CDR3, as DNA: TGCAGTGCTAGAGATCCCCGACAGGGGGATGAAAAACTGTTTTTT.

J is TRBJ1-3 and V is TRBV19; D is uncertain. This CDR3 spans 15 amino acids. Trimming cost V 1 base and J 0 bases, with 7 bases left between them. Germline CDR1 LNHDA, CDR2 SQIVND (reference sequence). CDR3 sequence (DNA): TGTGCCAGTAGTATAGGACCGATCTCTGGAAACACCATATATTTT. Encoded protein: CASSIGPISGNTIYF.

The CDR3 reads CASSTTYQPQHF. Written as DNA, the CDR3 is TGTGCCAGCAGTACTACCTATCAGCCCCAGCATTTT. The chain combines TRBV28 with TRBJ1-5; D is unclear. Trimming removed 5 bases from V and 5 bases from J, with 7 bases in between. Germline CDR1 and CDR2: MDHEN and SYDVKM. The CDR3 length is 12 residues.